This T cell receptor (beta chain) was recovered during a study of molecular identifiers for immune sequencing clone quantification. Sorting isolated naive CD8 T cells as CD8+CD4-CCR7+CD45RA+ events. Overall study findings and caveats: It was shown that clones above 20 RNA copies held over 98% of effector molecules, but under 1% in naive cells. Spiked TCR RNA from one Jurkat cell reportedly showed up when mixed among more than 900,000 naive cells.

This clonotype was counted between two and nine times. Its antigen is still unknown. The CDR3 is made up of 13 amino acids. Unmatched junction bases numbered 2, after V lost 3 bases and J lost 3 bases. Per germline, CDR1 MNHEY and CDR2 SVGAGI. Bulk TCR library preparation followed previously described methods with listed TCR primers. MiXCR, run by TCRdb on the PCR reads, gives a single entry per CDR3 protein. Counted here are more than 85,000 distinct CDR3 sequences, around 33% occurring once; the ten biggest clones make up around 4%. V is TRBV6-5 and J is TRBJ2-7; 7 bases match TRBD2. The sequenced sample consisted of naive CD8+ T cells from blood, with Jurkat cell RNA spiked in. As to subset: FACS-sorted CD8+CD4-CCR7+CD45RA+ naive T cells. The sequence was collected from a human donor in good health. Some libraries in this study had Jurkat cell RNA spiked in. CDR3 DNA: TGTGCCAGCAGTTATGGGACTATCTACGAGCAGTACTTC. Its translation: CASSYGTIYEQYF.